The 5 T cell receptor beta chains in this list originate from one sample, sequenced in a study of blood T cell repertoires in COVID-19. Assay used: immunoSEQ multiplex PCR; TCRdb lists only in-frame clones, some missing. The profile shows approximately 150,000 clones, approximately 84% of them singletons. Input material: peripheral blood. These receptors all come from a human donor with acute or convalescent COVID-19. The donor label of this sample is uncertain.

This chain joins TRBV10-3 and TRBJ1-1, with a possible D match to TRBD1 (6 bases). The CDR3 is 14 residues long. Per germline, CDR1 ENHRY and CDR2 SYGVKD. V gave up 6 bases and J gave up 4 bases, with 15 bases separating them. The CDR3 is CAIRQQGVSTEAFF. The CDR3 DNA reads as TGTGCCATCAGACAACAGGGAGTCAGCACTGAAGCTTTCTTT.

The chain employs TRBV7-8 and TRBJ2-5, with unresolved D. V was clipped by 1 base and J by 1 base, with 10 bases between them. The V gene's germline CDR1 is SGHVS and CDR2 FQNEAQ. This CDR3 spans 15 amino acids. CDR3 region: CASSLGLIGQETQYF. The DNA of the CDR3 is TGTGCCAGCAGCTTAGGTTTGATCGGCCAAGAGACCCAGTACTTC.

Concerning this clone: At one end, the junction sequence differs from germline, possibly due to a read error. The chain is built from TRBV29-1 and TRBJ2-5, with a weak D call TRBD1 (5 bases). The CDR3 extends over 13 amino acids. The germline V gene encodes CDR1 SQVTM and CDR2 ANQGSEA. CDR3 sequence (DNA): TGCAGCGTTGAATGGGGCAACCAGGAGACCCAGTACTTC. Its protein product is CSVEWGNQETQYF.

In its sample, this clone was seen a few times. The CDR3 DNA follows: TGTGCCACCGCGGAAAACACCGGGGAGCTGTTTTTT. This codes for CATAENTGELFF. V usage is TRBV24-1 and J usage is TRBJ2-2; D is uncertain. The CDR3 runs to 12 residues. Trimming removed 9 bases from V and 2 bases from J, with 6 bases in between. Germline V lookup: CDR1 KGHDR, CDR2 SFDVKD.

This chain uses TRBV10-1 with TRBJ2-3, with TRBD2 matching over 9 bases. The germline V gene has CDR1 WNHNN and CDR2 SYGVQD (reference sequence). The CDR3 totals 14 residues. J was trimmed by 5 bases and V by 9 bases; bases with no gene match: 9. The CDR3 DNA reads TGCGCCAGGACCGGGCGGGGGGGGTTAGATACGCAGTATTTT. This sequence encodes CARTGRGGLDTQYF.